A selection of T cell receptor beta chains follows, all from one sample in a study of cytomegalovirus exposure and HLA in healthy donors. Clones were sequenced by immunoSEQ multiplex PCR, and TCRdb holds only the in-frame ones, with some missing. The sample lists about 170,000 clones, roughly 67% seen once, with about 5.4% in the top ten. Sequenced input: PBMCs. These receptors were taken from a woman under 30 in good health and CMV-seropositive. Each CDR3 is given with its conserved first and last residue. A D gene is named only where the DNA matches it firmly. Size values are once, few and many counts, or a class for expanded clones, and some rows have none.

cdr3_length j_call d_call clone_size v_call cdr3_nt cdr3_aa
16 TRBJ1-1 TRBD1 NA TRBV7-2 TGTGCCAGCAGCTCTCAGGGGGCGCGTAGGAACACTGAAGCTTTCTTT CASSSQGARRNTEAFF
16 TRBJ2-6 NA NA TRBV7-9 TGTTCCAGCAGCTCGACCCAGGGTTCTGGGGCCAACGTCCTGACTTTC CSSSSTQGSGANVLTF
16 TRBJ2-5 NA NA TRBV4-3 TGCGCCAGCAGCCAATATTCGGGGGGCGGGTCGGAGACCCAGTACTTC CASSQYSGGGSETQYF
15 TRBJ1-1 NA NA TRBV18 TGTGCCAGCTCACTCTGGGACACAACCGGGGCTGAAGCTTTCTTT CASSLWDTTGAEAFF
13 TRBJ2-2 TRBD2 NA TRBV29-1 TGCAGCGTTCGGGATGCCGGGGGGTGGGAGCTGTTTTTT CSVRDAGGWELFF
14 TRBJ1-1 NA NA TRBV7-9 TGTTCCAGCAGCTACCCCGACAGGAACACTGAAGCTTTCTTT CSSSYPDRNTEAFF
15 TRBJ2-7 TRBD2 NA TRBV5-4 TGTGCCAGCAGCTTGGCGGTAGCGGGGGTGAGTGAGCAGTACTTC CASSLAVAGVSEQYF
15 TRBJ1-6 TRBD1 NA TRBV9 TGTGCCAGCAGCGCAGCCGGGACAGGGGGGTCACCCCTCCACTTT CASSAAGTGGSPLHF
14 TRBJ2-5 TRBD1 few TRBV30 TGTGCCTGGAGTATAGGGACAGCTCAAGAGACCCAGTACTTC CAWSIGTAQETQYF
15 TRBJ2-5 NA NA TRBV5-1 TGCGCCAGCAGCCCGCGTGAGGCCAGCGGTGGGACCCAGTACTTC CASSPREASGGTQYF
12 TRBJ2-1 TRBD2 NA TRBV9 TGTGCCAGCAGCGTGAGCGGGGGGGCCCCGTTCTTC CASSVSGGAPFF
13 TRBJ1-4 NA NA TRBV15 TGTGCCACCAGCCGAACGGGGGGTGAAAAACTGTTTTTT CATSRTGGEKLFF
13 TRBJ2-7 NA once TRBV27 TGTGCCACCGCCAGGGGCCGGTCCTACGAGCAGTACTTC CATARGRSYEQYF
13 TRBJ1-1 TRBD1 NA TRBV29-1 TGCAGCGTTGATACGGACAGGGCCACTGAAGCTTTCTTT CSVDTDRATEAFF
12 TRBJ2-4 TRBD1 NA TRBV30 TGTGCCTGTGGGGACAGCAAAAACATTCAGTACTTC CACGDSKNIQYF
14 TRBJ2-7 TRBD1 NA TRBV6-6 TGTGCCAGTGCAAAACAGGGGATCTCCTACGAGCAGTACTTC CASAKQGISYEQYF
13 TRBJ1-2 NA few TRBV10-3 TGTGCCATCACCGAGGCGGCGGTTTATGGCTACACCTTC CAITEAAVYGYTF
16 TRBJ2-5 NA NA TRBV7-6 TGTGCCAGCAGCTTATTACATTGGGACTCACAAGAGACCCAGTACTTC CASSLLHWDSQETQYF
14 TRBJ2-7 NA NA TRBV5-1 TGCGCCAGCAGCTTGGCCCAACAGGCCTACGAGCAGTACTTC CASSLAQQAYEQYF
15 TRBJ2-3 TRBD2 NA TRBV6-1 TGTGCCAGCAGATTAGCGGGGGGAGGCACAGATACGCAGTATTTT CASRLAGGGTDTQYF
15 TRBJ2-6 NA once TRBV19 TGTGCCAGTACCCCTCTTGGGGCCGGGGCCAACGTCCTGACTTTC CASTPLGAGANVLTF
13 TRBJ1-2 TRBD1 NA TRBV6-4 TGTGCCAGCACCGGGACAGTCCTCTATGGCTACACCTTC CASTGTVLYGYTF
16 TRBJ2-5 TRBD2 NA TRBV9 TGTGCCAGCAGCGTAGCGGGAGGGGCGATAGGAGAGACCCAGTACTTC CASSVAGGAIGETQYF
14 TRBJ2-7 TRBD1 once TRBV6-6 TGTGCCAGCAGTTACTCGACAGGGATCAACGAGCAGTACTTC CASSYSTGINEQYF
14 TRBJ2-5 NA NA TRBV9 TGTGCCAGCAGCGGGGGCCTTGGGCAAGAGACCCAGTACTTC CASSGGLGQETQYF
13 TRBJ1-2 NA NA TRBV7-8 TGTGCCACCCAGGGCCGATCTAACTATGGCTACACCTTC CATQGRSNYGYTF
14 TRBJ2-3 NA NA TRBV5-1 TGCGCCAGCAGCTTGGGACTTAGCACAGATACGCAGTATTTT CASSLGLSTDTQYF
13 TRBJ2-7 NA once TRBV29-1 TGCACCGAGACCAACGGGGATCCCTACGAGCAGTACTTC CTETNGDPYEQYF
13 TRBJ2-1 NA NA TRBV7-3 TGTGCCAGCAGCAGCGTGGGGAGCAATGAGCAGTTCTTC CASSSVGSNEQFF
15 TRBJ2-7 TRBD2 NA TRBV7-2 TGTGCCAGCAGCTTTGTAGCGGGGGGACCCTACGAGCAGTACTTC CASSFVAGGPYEQYF
16 TRBJ2-2 NA NA TRBV14 TGTGCCAGCAGAGAGGGCGGACGGCGATCCACCGGGGAGCTGTTTTTT CASREGGRRSTGELFF
14 TRBJ2-7 TRBD1 NA TRBV18 TGTGCCAGCTCACCACCAAACAGGGGGGACGAGCAGTACTTC CASSPPNRGDEQYF
13 TRBJ1-2 NA once TRBV5-1 TGCGCCAGCAGCTTGACAAAACCCTATGGCTACACCTTC CASSLTKPYGYTF
16 TRBJ2-1 NA once TRBV2 TGTGCCAGCAGTGAAGATAGCCGCCAATGGAACAATGAGCAGTTCTTC CASSEDSRQWNNEQFF
18 TRBJ2-7 NA NA TRBV4-3 TGCGCCAGCAGCCAAGACGCCCAGGGGAGAGCCCTGGGCTACGAGCAGTACTTC CASSQDAQGRALGYEQYF
15 TRBJ1-2 NA NA TRBV4-3 TGCGCCAGCAGCCAAGAGACAGTAAGGAACTATGGCTACACCTTC CASSQETVRNYGYTF
14 TRBJ2-7 TRBD1 NA TRBV7-2 TGTGCCAGCAGCTCCTGGACAGGGACCTACGAGCAGTACTTC CASSSWTGTYEQYF
14 TRBJ2-7 NA NA TRBV5-1 TGCGCCAGCAACCAGGGCTTCATTTCCTACGAGCAGTACTTC CASNQGFISYEQYF
16 TRBJ1-1 NA NA TRBV4-3 TGCGCCAGCAGCCAAGATTACGTGGTGCGAGGCACTGAAGCTTTCTTT CASSQDYVVRGTEAFF
16 TRBJ1-1 NA NA TRBV6-5 TGTGCCAGCAGTTACTCGTATGAGGGTTTGAACACTGAAGCTTTCTTT CASSYSYEGLNTEAFF
17 TRBJ1-3 TRBD1 NA TRBV11-2 TGTGCCAGCAGCCCCACACTCCAGGACAGGGTTGGAAACACCATATATTTT CASSPTLQDRVGNTIYF
15 TRBJ1-2 NA NA TRBV7-9 TGTGCCAGCAGCTCCTCTAGGGGAGGTAACTATGGCTACACCTTC CASSSSRGGNYGYTF
13 TRBJ1-1 NA NA TRBV11-3 TGTGCCAGCAGCACGGACAGTCGGACCGCAGCTTTCTTT CASSTDSRTAAFF
15 TRBJ2-3 TRBD2 NA TRBV10-3 TGTGCCATCAGTGGTACCGGGGGGGCCACAGATACGCAGTATTTT CAISGTGGATDTQYF
15 TRBJ1-5 NA NA TRBV6-1 TGTGCCAGCAGTGTCTATGGGCAGAGCAATCAGCCCCAGCATTTT CASSVYGQSNQPQHF